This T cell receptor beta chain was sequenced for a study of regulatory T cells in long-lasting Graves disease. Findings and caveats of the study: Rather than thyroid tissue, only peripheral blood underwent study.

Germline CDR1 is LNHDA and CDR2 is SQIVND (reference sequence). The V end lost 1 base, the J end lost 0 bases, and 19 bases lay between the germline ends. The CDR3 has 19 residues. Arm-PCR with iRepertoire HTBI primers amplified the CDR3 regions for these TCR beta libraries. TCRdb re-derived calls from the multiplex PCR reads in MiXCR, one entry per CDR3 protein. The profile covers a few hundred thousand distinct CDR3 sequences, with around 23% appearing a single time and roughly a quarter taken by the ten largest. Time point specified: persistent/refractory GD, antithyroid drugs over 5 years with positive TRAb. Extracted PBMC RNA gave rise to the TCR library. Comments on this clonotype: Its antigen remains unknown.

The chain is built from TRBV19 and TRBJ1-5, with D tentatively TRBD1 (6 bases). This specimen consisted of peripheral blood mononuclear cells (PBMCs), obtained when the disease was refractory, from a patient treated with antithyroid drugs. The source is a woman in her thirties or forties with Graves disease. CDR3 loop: CASSIVSLRQEYSNQPQHF. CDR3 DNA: TGTGCCAGTAGTATAGTGTCCTTGAGACAGGAGTATAGCAATCAGCCCCAGCATTTT.